This TCR beta chain was profiled in a study of T cell responses to AZD1222 COVID-19 vaccine. This clone came up once. Germline assignment: CDR1 ENHRY and CDR2 SYGVKD. The V end was cut by 3 bases, the J end by 3 bases, with 15 bases between. This CDR3 is 15 amino acids long. The table came from immunoSEQ multiplex PCR; TCRdb's copy has only in-frame clones and leaves some out. The table shows about 130,000 clones, with about 90% occurring only once. The TCR originated in an adult in good health. The sample consisted of peripheral blood, taken on day 0 of AZD1222 vaccination. The chain combines TRBV10-3 with TRBJ2-7; tentatively, D is TRBD1 (6 bases). DNA for the CDR3: TGTGCCATCAGTGACGCCCTTACAGGGATCTACGAGCAGTACTTC. It codes for CAISDALTGIYEQYF.